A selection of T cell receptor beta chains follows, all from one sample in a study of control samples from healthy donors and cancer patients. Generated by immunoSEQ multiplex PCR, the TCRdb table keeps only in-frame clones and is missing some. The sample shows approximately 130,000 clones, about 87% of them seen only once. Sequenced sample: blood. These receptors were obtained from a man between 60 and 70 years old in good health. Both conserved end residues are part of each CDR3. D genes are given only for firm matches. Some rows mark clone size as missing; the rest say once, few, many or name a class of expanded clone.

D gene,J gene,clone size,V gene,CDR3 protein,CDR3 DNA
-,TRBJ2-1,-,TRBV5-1,CASSLYASSPRGGSYNEQFF,TGCGCCAGCAGCTTGTACGCCTCATCCCCCAGGGGGGGCTCCTACAATGAGCAGTTCTTC
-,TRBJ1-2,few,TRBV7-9,CASSLERAGYGYTF,TGTGCCAGCAGCTTAGAGAGGGCAGGCTATGGCTACACCTTC
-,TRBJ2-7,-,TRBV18,CASSPPTGGYEQYF,TGTGCCAGCTCACCACCGACAGGTGGATACGAGCAGTACTTC
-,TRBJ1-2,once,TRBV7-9,CAVLGDFNYGYTF,TGTGCCGTATTGGGGGATTTTAACTATGGCTACACCTTC
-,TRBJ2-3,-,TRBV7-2,CASSLGAADTQYF,TGTGCCAGCAGCTTAGGGGCTGCAGATACGCAGTATTTT
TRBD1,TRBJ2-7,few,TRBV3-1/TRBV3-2,CASSLRQGALPKYF,TGTGCCAGCAGCCTTCGACAGGGGGCGCTTCCGAAGTACTTC
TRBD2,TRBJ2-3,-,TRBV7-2,CASSHLGVGAGSTDTQYF,TGTGCCAGCAGCCACTTGGGGGTGGGAGCGGGGAGCACAGATACGCAGTATTTT
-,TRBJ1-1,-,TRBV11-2,CASSLFEDSEAFF,TGTGCCAGCAGCTTATTCGAGGACAGTGAAGCTTTCTTT
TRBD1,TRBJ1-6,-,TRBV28,CASSFAGGASPLHF,TGTGCCAGCAGTTTCGCAGGGGGAGCTTCACCCCTCCACTTT
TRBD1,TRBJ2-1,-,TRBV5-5,CASSLEGRGFYNEQFF,TGTGCCAGCAGCTTGGAGGGCAGGGGGTTCTACAATGAGCAGTTCTTC
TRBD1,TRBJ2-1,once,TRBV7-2,CASSLSGQGNHEQFF,TGTGCCAGCAGCCTCTCCGGACAGGGTAACCATGAGCAGTTCTTC
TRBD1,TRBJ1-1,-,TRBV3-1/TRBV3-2,CASRPTGANTEAFF,TGTGCCAGCAGACCCACAGGGGCGAACACTGAAGCTTTCTTT
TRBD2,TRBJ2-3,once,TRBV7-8,CASSRDAGTSGDTQYF,TGTGCCAGCAGCCGAGACGCCGGGACTAGCGGGGATACGCAGTATTTT
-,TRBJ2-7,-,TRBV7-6,CASSLGNRGSSEQYF,TGTGCCAGCAGCTTAGGAAATAGGGGTTCATCCGAGCAGTACTTC
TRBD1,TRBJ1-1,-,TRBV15,CATSRDNDRVNTEAFF,TGTGCCACCAGCAGAGATAACGACAGGGTGAACACTGAAGCTTTCTTT
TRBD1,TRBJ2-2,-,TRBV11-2,CASSPGQGPGELFF,TGTGCCAGCAGCCCAGGACAGGGCCCCGGGGAGCTGTTTTTT
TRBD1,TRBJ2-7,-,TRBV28,CASSSGQGTRYEQYF,TGTGCCAGCAGTTCGGGACAGGGGACTCGATACGAGCAGTACTTC
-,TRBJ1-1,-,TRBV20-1,CSARVGPEAFF,TGCAGTGCTAGAGTAGGTCCTGAAGCTTTCTTT
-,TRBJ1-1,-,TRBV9,CASSVGTANTEAFF,TGTGCCAGCAGCGTAGGGACAGCGAACACTGAAGCTTTCTTT
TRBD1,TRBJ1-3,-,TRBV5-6,CASSPPGGGNTIYF,TGTGCCAGCAGCCCGCCAGGGGGAGGAAACACCATATATTTT
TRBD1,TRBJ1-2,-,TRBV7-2,CASSLSGTGGAGFGYTF,TGTGCCAGCAGCTTATCCGGGACAGGGGGCGCCGGGTTCGGCTACACCTTC
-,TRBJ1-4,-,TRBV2,CASATPGANEKLFF,TGTGCCAGCGCCACCCCAGGAGCTAATGAAAAACTGTTTTTT
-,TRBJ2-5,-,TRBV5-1,CASSDPGGPLETQYF,TGCGCCAGCTCGGATCCCGGGGGGCCTTTGGAGACCCAGTACTTC
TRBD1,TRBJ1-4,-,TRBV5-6,CASSLYRGTDEKLFF,TGTGCCAGCAGCCTCTACAGGGGTACGGATGAAAAACTGTTTTTT
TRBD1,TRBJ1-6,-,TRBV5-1,CASSLTDRRNNSPLHF,TGCGCCAGCAGCCTAACGGACAGGCGGAATAATTCACCCCTCCACTTT
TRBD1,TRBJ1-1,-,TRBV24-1,CATSDPIRTGNTEAFF,TGTGCCACCAGTGATCCGATACGGACAGGGAACACTGAAGCTTTCTTT
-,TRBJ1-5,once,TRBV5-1,CASSLGQANQPQHF,TGCGCCAGCAGCTTGGGACAGGCGAATCAGCCCCAGCATTTT
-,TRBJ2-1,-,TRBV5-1,CASSLGSSYNEQFF,TGCGCCAGCAGCTTGGGAAGCTCCTACAATGAGCAGTTCTTC
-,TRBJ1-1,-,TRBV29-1,CSVVQQMNTEAFF,TGCAGCGTTGTGCAACAGATGAACACTGAAGCTTTCTTT
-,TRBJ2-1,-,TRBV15,CATSITASYNEQFF,TGTGCCACCAGCATCACAGCCTCCTACAATGAGCAGTTCTTC
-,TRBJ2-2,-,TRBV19,CASSSGAGWAGELFF,TGTGCCAGTAGTTCGGGAGCTGGGTGGGCCGGGGAGCTGTTTTTT
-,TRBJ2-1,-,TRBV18,CASSPPGGAYNEQFF,TGTGCCAGCTCACCACCGGGCGGGGCTTACAATGAGCAGTTCTTC
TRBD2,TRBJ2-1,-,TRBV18,CASSPAGVAYNEQFF,TGTGCCAGCTCACCGGCGGGGGTTGCCTACAATGAGCAGTTCTTC
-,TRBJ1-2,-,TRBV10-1,CASSESIFSASGYTF,TGCGCCAGCAGTGAGTCGATATTTTCGGCATCCGGCTACACCTTC
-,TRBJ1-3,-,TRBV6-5,CATGSGNTIYF,TGTGCCACGGGCTCTGGAAACACCATATATTTT
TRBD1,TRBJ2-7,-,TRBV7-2,CASSSQGGSATGEQYF,TGTGCCAGCAGCTCACAGGGGGGTTCTGCTACGGGGGAGCAGTACTTC
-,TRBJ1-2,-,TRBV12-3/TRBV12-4,CASSALGTGYTF,TGTGCCAGCAGTGCCTTAGGCACTGGCTACACCTTC
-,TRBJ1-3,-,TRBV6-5,CASSYMNTIYF,TGTGCCAGCAGTTACATGAACACCATATATTTT
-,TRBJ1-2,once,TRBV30,CAWSVGGPGVVYGYTF,TGTGCCTGGAGTGTCGGCGGCCCAGGGGTTGTCTATGGCTACACCTTC
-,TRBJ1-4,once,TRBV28,CATLGGAREKLFF,TGTGCCACCCTGGGAGGGGCTCGCGAAAAACTGTTTTTT
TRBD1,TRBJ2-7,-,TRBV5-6,CASSFFLGQGKEYEQYF,TGTGCCAGCAGCTTTTTTCTTGGACAGGGCAAGGAATACGAGCAGTACTTC
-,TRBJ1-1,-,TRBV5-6,CATYRGNTEAFF,TGTGCCACCTACCGGGGGAACACTGAAGCTTTCTTT
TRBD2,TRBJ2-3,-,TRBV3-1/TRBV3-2,CASSRHPTSGGRDTQYF,TGTGCCAGCAGCCGCCACCCGACTAGCGGGGGACGAGATACGCAGTATTTT
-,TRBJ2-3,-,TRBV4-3,CASSQDAMGTDTQYF,TGCGCCAGCAGCCAGGATGCCATGGGCACAGATACGCAGTATTTT
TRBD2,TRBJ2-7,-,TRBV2,CASSETLAGFSYEQYF,TGTGCCAGCAGTGAAACCCTAGCGGGCTTCTCCTACGAGCAGTACTTC